This T cell receptor (beta chain) was identified during a study of cytomegalovirus exposure and HLA in healthy donors. Study-level findings and limits: Being indistinguishable, some V segments were excluded, TRBV6-2 and TRBV6-3 among them. About 150 TCR beta chains were listed as cytomegalovirus-associated.

Per the germline V gene, CDR1 is SGDLS and CDR2 is YYNGEE. The CDR3 has 15 amino acids. Losses at the gene ends were 0 bases for V and 4 bases for J; bases not matched to a gene: 4. Concerning this clone: The antigen remains unidentified.

The PCR had 60 Vbeta and 13 Jbeta primers. Sequencing used immunoSEQ multiplex PCR; TCRdb keeps in-frame clones, though not all of them. This table has around 80,000 clones, about 78% appearing once. This clonotype was obtained from a man in his late teens or twenties in good health and CMV-seropositive. Sequencing was carried out using PBMCs. This chain uses TRBV9 with TRBJ2-7, with 10 bases that match TRBD1. The DNA of the CDR3 is TGTGCCAGCAGCGTAGATGACAGGGGGCTTTACGAGCAGTACTTC. Its protein is CASSVDDRGLYEQYF.